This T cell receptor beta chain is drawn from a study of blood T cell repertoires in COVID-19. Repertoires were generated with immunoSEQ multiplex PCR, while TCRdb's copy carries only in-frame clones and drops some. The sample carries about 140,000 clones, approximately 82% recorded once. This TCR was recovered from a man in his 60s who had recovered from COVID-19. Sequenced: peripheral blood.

CDR3 nucleotide sequence: TGTGCCAGCAAGAGCGGGGGGGGGCCGACAGATACGCAGTATTTT. Amino acids: CASKSGGGPTDTQYF. This chain uses TRBV25-1 with TRBJ2-3; 10 bases align to TRBD2. This CDR3 region has 15 residues. Trimming at V came to 7 bases and at J to 3 bases, leaving 7 bases not matched to a gene. CDR1 is MGHDK and CDR2 is SYGVNS in the germline V gene.